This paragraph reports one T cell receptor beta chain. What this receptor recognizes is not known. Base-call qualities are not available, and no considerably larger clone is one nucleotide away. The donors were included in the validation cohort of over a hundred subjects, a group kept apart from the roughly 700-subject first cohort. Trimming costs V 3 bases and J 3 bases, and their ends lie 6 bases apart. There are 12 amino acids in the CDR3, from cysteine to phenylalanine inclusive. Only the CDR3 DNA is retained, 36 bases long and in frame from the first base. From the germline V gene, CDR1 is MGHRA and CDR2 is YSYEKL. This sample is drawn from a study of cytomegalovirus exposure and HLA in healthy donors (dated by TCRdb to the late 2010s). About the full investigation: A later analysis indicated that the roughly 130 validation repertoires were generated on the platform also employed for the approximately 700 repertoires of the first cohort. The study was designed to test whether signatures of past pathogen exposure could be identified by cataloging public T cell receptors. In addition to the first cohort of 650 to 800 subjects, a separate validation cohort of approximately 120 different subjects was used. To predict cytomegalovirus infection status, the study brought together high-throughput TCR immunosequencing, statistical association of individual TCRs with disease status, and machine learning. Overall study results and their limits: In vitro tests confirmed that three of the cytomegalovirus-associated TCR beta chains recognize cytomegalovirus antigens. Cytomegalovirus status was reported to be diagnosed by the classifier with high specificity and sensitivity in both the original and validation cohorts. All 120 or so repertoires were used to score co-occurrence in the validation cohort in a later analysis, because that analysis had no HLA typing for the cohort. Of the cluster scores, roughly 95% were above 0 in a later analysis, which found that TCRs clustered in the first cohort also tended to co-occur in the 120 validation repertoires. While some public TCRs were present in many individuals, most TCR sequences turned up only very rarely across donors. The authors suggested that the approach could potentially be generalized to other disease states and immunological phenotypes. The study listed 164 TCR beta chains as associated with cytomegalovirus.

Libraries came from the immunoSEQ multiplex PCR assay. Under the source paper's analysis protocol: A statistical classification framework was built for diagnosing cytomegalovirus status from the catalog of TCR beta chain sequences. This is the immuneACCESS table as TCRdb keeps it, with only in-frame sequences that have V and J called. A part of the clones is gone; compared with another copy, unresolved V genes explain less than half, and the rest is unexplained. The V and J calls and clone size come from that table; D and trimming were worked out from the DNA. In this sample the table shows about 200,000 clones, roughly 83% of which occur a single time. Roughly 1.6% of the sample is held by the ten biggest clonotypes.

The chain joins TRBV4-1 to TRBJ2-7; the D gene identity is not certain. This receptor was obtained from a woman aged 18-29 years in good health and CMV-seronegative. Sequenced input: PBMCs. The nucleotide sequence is TGCGCCAGCAGCCATCCCTTCTACGAGCAGTACTTC. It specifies CASSHPFYEQYF.